One T cell receptor (beta chain) is described in this entry. Mismatch with germline at one junction end may stem from a read error. This entry belongs to a study of immune cell composition in non-small cell lung cancer. The V gene's germline CDR1 is SNHLY and CDR2 FYNNEI. The CDR3 extends over 15 amino acids. Profiling relied on immunoSEQ multiplex PCR, and the TCRdb table lists in-frame clones only, not all of them. The sample lists around 2,000 clones, around 81% seen once, with 9.9% in the top ten. The specimen sequenced was lung tumor tissue. The TCR sequence derives from a human donor with non-small cell lung cancer. This rearrangement joins TRBV2 to TRBJ2-1; TRBD2 matches at 7 bases. CDR3 DNA: TGTGCCAGCATTGAACCTAGCGGAGGGAGGGGTGAGCAGTTCTTC. Its protein is CASIEPSGGRGEQFF.